Many counts were recorded for the clone carrying this T cell receptor (beta chain). What it recognizes is unknown. These data belong to a study of Graves' ophthalmopathy and Graves' hyperthyroidism. Investigators amplified TCR beta CDR3 regions from RNA transcripts. HTBI primers were used in a first-round RT-PCR, which preceded a second-round multiplex PCR. MiXCR was run by TCRdb on the multiplex PCR reads, yielding one entry per CDR3 protein. This sample has 400,000 to 500,000 distinct CDR3 sequences; under 25% occur once, and the top ten carry under 3%. The CDR3 is made up of 16 amino acids. The V gene lost 2 bases and the J gene lost 5 bases, with 19 bases spanning the gap. Germline CDR1 and CDR2: MNHEY and SVGAGI. Whole-study findings and limits: In blood, most expanded thyroid clonotypes above 0.001 frequency were also detected.

Additional autoimmune diseases, uncontrolled infections, pregnancy or lactation disqualified patients. The chain uses TRBV6-5 and TRBJ2-7, with a tentative D call TRBD2 (6 bases). This receptor was obtained from a woman between 18 and 29 years old with stable Graves' hyperthyroidism. The sequenced sample was peripheral blood. The CDR3 loop is CASSYGAGLLVHEQYF. The CDR3 DNA follows: TGTGCCAGCAGTTACGGGGCGGGACTGCTGGTCCACGAGCAGTACTTC.